Listed below are T cell receptor beta chains from one sample, sequenced in a study of shared T cell receptors in the human thymus. Profiling relied on immunoSEQ multiplex PCR, and the TCRdb table lists in-frame clones only, not all of them. The table lists hundreds of thousands of clones, 95% of them singletons. What was sequenced was thymocytes. These receptors all come from a human donor. CDR3s include the opening cysteine and the closing phenylalanine or tryptophan. The D gene is left open where the match is weak. Where a row states a size, it is once, few, many or the class of an expanded clone; other rows omit it.

size | D | J | V | DNA | CDR3
. | TRBD2 | TRBJ2-3 | TRBV7-9 | TGTGCCAGCGGTCGGCGGGAGGGCCGATCCCCAGATACGCAGTATTTT | CASGRREGRSPDTQYF
. | . | TRBJ1-2 | TRBV23-1 | TGCGCCAGCAGTCAATGGGGACGCCCCTATGGCTACACCTTC | CASSQWGRPYGYTF
. | TRBD1 | TRBJ1-6 | TRBV28 | TGTGCCAGCAGTTTGATTGACAGGGGTAATTCACCCCTCCACTTT | CASSLIDRGNSPLHF
. | . | TRBJ1-5 | TRBV5-6 | TGTGCCAGCACCCTTCGGACGGGCACGGGTCAGCCCCAGCATTTT | CASTLRTGTGQPQHF
. | . | TRBJ1-5 | TRBV7-9 | TGTGCCAGCAGCTCAGCTCCCGGGTCCCTCAATCAGCCCCAGCATTTT | CASSSAPGSLNQPQHF
. | TRBD1 | TRBJ1-3 | TRBV6-1 | TGTGCCAGCAGGGACAGGGGCTGTTCTGGAAACACCATATATTTT | CASRDRGCSGNTIYF
. | . | TRBJ2-5 | TRBV7-9 | TGTGCCAGCAGCCCCCTCCGGGCAGGGTGGGAGACCCAGTACTTC | CASSPLRAGWETQYF
. | . | TRBJ1-4 | TRBV27 | TGTGCCAGCAGTTTCGGGACACCTAGGGCTCCTAATGAAAAACTGTTTTTT | CASSFGTPRAPNEKLFF
. | . | TRBJ1-1 | TRBV5-6 | TGTGCCAGCAGCTTCCAACGTACGAACACTGAAGCTTTCTTT | CASSFQRTNTEAFF
. | . | TRBJ1-1 | TRBV7-8 | TGTGCCAGCAGCTTAGCGAGCCGTGGGTGGGCAGGGAACATGAACACTGAAGCTTTCTTT | CASSLASRGWAGNMNTEAFF
. | . | TRBJ2-2 | TRBV30 | TGTGCCTGGAGCGTGGGGGAAGGGGATTACTTCCCGAACACCGGGGAGCTGTTTTTT | CAWSVGEGDYFPNTGELFF
few | . | TRBJ2-7 | TRBV4-3 | TGCGCCAGCAGCCAAGATCCCCCGGGACCCGGGACGCACGAGCAGTACTTC | CASSQDPPGPGTHEQYF
. | TRBD2 | TRBJ2-1 | TRBV4-3 | TGCGCCAGCAGCCAAGAGGAACCCGGGGGGACGGGAGTGGAGTTCTTC | CASSQEEPGGTGVEFF
. | TRBD2 | TRBJ2-3 | TRBV5-4 | TGTGCCAGCAGCTCCCGGGCGGGAGGGATAGATACGCAGTATTTT | CASSSRAGGIDTQYF
. | TRBD2 | TRBJ2-1 | TRBV2 | TGTGCCAGCATCGGACTAGCCTCTTATGAGCAGTTCTTC | CASIGLASYEQFF
. | TRBD1 | TRBJ2-4 | TRBV5-4 | TGTGCCAGCAGCCGACAGGGGGAAGGGAACATTCAGTACTTC | CASSRQGEGNIQYF
. | . | TRBJ2-7 | TRBV21-1 | TGTGCCAGCAGCAAAGGCCCCCTAGCGGATACCTACGAGCAGTACTTC | CASSKGPLADTYEQYF
. | TRBD1 | TRBJ1-1 | TRBV19 | TGTGCCAGTAGTATAGAGGAGTGCGGGACAGGGATGAACACTGAAGCTTTCTTT | CASSIEECGTGMNTEAFF
few | . | TRBJ1-2 | TRBV2 | TGTGCCGGTAACGGCGGGGCCGTAGACTATGGCTACACCTTC | CAGNGGAVDYGYTF
. | . | TRBJ2-1 | TRBV12-5 | TGTGCTAGTATGATTCACAATGAGCAGTTCTTC | CASMIHNEQFF
once | . | TRBJ1-2 | TRBV5-1 | TGCGCCAGCAGCCAAAGCTCCAGGGGTGAGGGCTACACCTTC | CASSQSSRGEGYTF
. | TRBD2 | TRBJ2-5 | TRBV28 | TGTGCCAGCAGTTTCCCAAGGGATCTAGCGGGGGACCAAGAGACCCAGTACTTC | CASSFPRDLAGDQETQYF
. | TRBD1 | TRBJ2-7 | TRBV29-1 | TGCAGCGTTGAGGACAGGGACTACGAGCAGTACTTC | CSVEDRDYEQYF
. | TRBD1 | TRBJ2-7 | TRBV19 | TGTGCCAGTAGTATAGGGGAAGGGGGCGGGGAGCAGTACTTC | CASSIGEGGGEQYF
. | TRBD2 | TRBJ2-1 | TRBV28 | TGTGCCAGCAGTGGGACTAGCGGGAGCGCCTATGAGCAGTTCTTC | CASSGTSGSAYEQFF
. | TRBD2 | TRBJ2-7 | TRBV19 | TGTGCCAGTAGTGGATTAGCGGGAGGCTTTGGGTACGAGCAGTACTTC | CASSGLAGGFGYEQYF
. | . | TRBJ2-3 | TRBV6-5 | TGTGCCAGCAGTTACGGGCGGGAAGGAGATACGCAGTATTTT | CASSYGREGDTQYF
. | . | TRBJ2-2 | TRBV15 | TGTGCCACCAGCGGGAGGTACACCGGGGAGCTGTTTTTT | CATSGRYTGELFF